This T cell receptor (beta chain) was found in a study of blood T cell repertoires in COVID-19 (dated by TCRdb to 2018 to 2021). Study-wide context: The collaborator samples originated in the United States, Italy and Spain and spanned the acute and convalescent phases of COVID-19. The repertoires were released in a freely available public database meant as a resource for research on the immune response to SARS-CoV-2. Where HLA class I and class II types were available, the types were taken from metadata supplied by the sample provider, not from assay-based typing. The material from the prospective study consisted of cDNA or gDNA derived from T cells, B-cell-depleted T cells, or PBMCs. The dataset comprised deeply sampled blood TCRbeta repertoires from subjects exposed to, actively infected with, or recovered from COVID-19. The samples were drawn from the first 160 participants of the ongoing ImmuneRACE study and from 1,254 subjects provided by 6 global collaborators. A de-identified subject ID, COVID-19 status, age in years and sex were almost always included in the sample metadata.

Overall study results and their limits: How much clinical and demographic metadata was included differed by source and by participant, and the metadata was provided uncurated.

The germline V gene gives CDR1 as KGHSH and CDR2 as LQKENI. From the cysteine up to the phenylalanine, the CDR3 has a length of 14 residues. The read is trimmed to its CDR3 DNA, 42 bases read in frame from base 1. Deletion took 3 bases off V and 8 bases off J, with a span of 13 bases between the germline ends. Whole blood was collected in K2EDTA tubes by collaborating institutions according to the institutions' own protocols. Collaborator samples were shipped for TCRbeta analysis as frozen whole blood, isolated PBMCs, or DNA extracted from either sample type. TCRbeta CDR3 regions were amplified from genomic DNA using the immunoSEQ Assay, a bias-controlled multiplex PCR. Per the original workflow: Nucleated cell counts per sample were estimated from amplification of reference gene primers within the assay. To quantify the absolute abundance of each unique TCRbeta CDR3 rearrangement, sequence reads were collapsed and filtered. For each sample, productive Simpson clonality was calculated as the square root of Simpson's diversity index across productive rearrangements. Sourced from immuneACCESS, this table was stored by TCRdb with only in-frame sequences that have V and J called. A share of the clones is absent; for the studies checked, an unresolved V gene accounts for under half, and the remainder has no known explanation. The V and J calls and the clone size are those of that table, but D and trimming were determined from the DNA. This sample lists about 110,000 clones; less than 85% were detected once. 3% to 4.5% of the sample is taken by the ten largest.

Regarding this clone: Its antigen specificity is not known. No base quality information exists; no much larger clone differs at one position.

The sequence joins TRBV18 to TRBJ1-4; the D gene lacks a confident call. The clonotype comes from a woman older than 75 with acute or convalescent COVID-19. Source material: peripheral blood. DNA sequence: TGTGCCAGCTCACCGCGAGGGAACGAAGAAAAACTGTTTTTT. Its translation is CASSPRGNEEKLFF. Reference TRBV18 and TRBJ1-4 proteins supply the regions before and after the CDR3; the full variable domain is: NAGVMQNPRHLVRRRGQEARLRCSPMKGHSHVYWYRQLPEEGLKFMVYLQKENIIDESGMPKERFSAEFPKEGPSILRIQQVVRGDSAAYFCASSPRGNEEKLFFGSGTQLSVL.